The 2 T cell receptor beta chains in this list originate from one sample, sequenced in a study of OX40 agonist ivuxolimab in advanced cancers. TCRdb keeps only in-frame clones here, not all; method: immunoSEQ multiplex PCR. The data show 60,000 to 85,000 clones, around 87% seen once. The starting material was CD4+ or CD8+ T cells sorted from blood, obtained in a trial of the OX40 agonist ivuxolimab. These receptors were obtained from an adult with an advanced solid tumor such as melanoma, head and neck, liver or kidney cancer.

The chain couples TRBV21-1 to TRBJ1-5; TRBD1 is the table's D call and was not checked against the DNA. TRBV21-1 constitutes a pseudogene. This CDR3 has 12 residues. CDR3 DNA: TGTGCCAGCGGGCTATCCAATCAGCCCCAGCATTTT. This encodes CASGLSNQPQHF.

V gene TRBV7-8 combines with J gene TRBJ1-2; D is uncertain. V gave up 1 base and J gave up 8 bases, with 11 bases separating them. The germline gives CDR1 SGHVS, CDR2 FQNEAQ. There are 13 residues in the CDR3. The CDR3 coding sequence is TGTGCCAGCAGCTTAGAAGAGGGAGTGGGCTACACCTTC. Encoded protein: CASSLEEGVGYTF. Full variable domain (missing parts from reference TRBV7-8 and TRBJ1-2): GAGVSQSPRYKVAKRGQDVALRCDPISGHVSLFWYQQALGQGPEFLTYFQNEAQLDKSGLPSDRFFAERPEGSVSTLKIQRTQQEDSAVYLCASSLEEGVGYTFGSGTRLTVV.